The 25 T cell receptor beta chains given below trace back to one sample, sequenced in a study of cytomegalovirus exposure and HLA in healthy donors. 60 Vbeta and 13 Jbeta primers were used in PCR. This table comes from immunoSEQ multiplex PCR, and its TCRdb copy is limited to in-frame clones, with some not included. The sample lists 150,000 to 200,000 clones; about 65% were seen once. The material sequenced was PBMCs. The source is a girl aged 10-17 years in good health and CMV-seronegative.

The chain has TRBV29-1 and TRBJ2-5, with D possibly matching TRBD2 (6 bases). The CDR3 length is 13 residues. Germline V gene lookup returns CDR1 SQVTM and CDR2 ANQGSEA. V was shortened by 6 bases and J by 5 bases, with 16 bases between the two germline ends. CDR3 sequence: CSVRGTQRETQYF. The CDR3 nucleotides are TGCAGCGTCCGGGGGACCCAGAGGGAGACCCAGTACTTC.

V gene TRBV10-2 combines with J gene TRBJ2-7; D may be TRBD1 (6 bases). CDR3 length equals 11 residues. The V and J ends lost 10 bases and 2 bases respectively, with 9 bases between them. Germline CDR1 WSHSY, CDR2 SAAADI. In DNA form, the CDR3 reads TGCGCCACCCGGACAGCCTACGAGCAGTACTTC. This translates into CATRTAYEQYF.

CDR3 amino acids: CASSPGGAKNGYTF. CDR3 nucleotide sequence: TGCGCCAGCAGCCCGGGCGGGGCGAAAAATGGCTACACCTTC. The chain has TRBV5-1 and TRBJ1-2; TRBD1 might be the D (5 bases). There are 14 residues in the CDR3. Trimming removed 4 bases at V and 6 bases at J, with 16 bases between. Germline values: CDR1 SGHRS, CDR2 YFSETQ.

This rearrangement joins TRBV27 to TRBJ1-2; D uncertain. Germline CDR1 MNHEY, CDR2 SMNVEV (reference sequence). V was shortened by 0 bases and J by 4 bases, with 12 bases between the two germline ends. The CDR3 totals 15 residues. The CDR3 sequence: CASSLSGPTSYGYTF. CDR3 DNA: TGTGCCAGCAGTTTATCAGGGCCGACTAGCTATGGCTACACCTTC.

This sequence joins TRBV6-1 and TRBJ1-1; TRBD1 aligns across 8 bases. This CDR3 region has 15 residues. Per the germline V gene, CDR1 is MNHNS and CDR2 is SASEGT. With V trimmed by 4 bases and J by 3 bases, 7 bases remained unmatched. The CDR3 is CASSGTTGVDTEAFF. For the CDR3, the DNA is TGTGCCAGCAGTGGAACGACAGGGGTTGACACTGAAGCTTTCTTT.

There are a few counts of this clone. V is TRBV7-2 and J is TRBJ1-1, with D unclear. Germline-derived CDR1 and CDR2 are SGHTA and FQGNSA. V lost 1 base and J lost 1, with 4 bases in between. This CDR3 has 13 residues. DNA of the CDR3: TGTGCCAGCAGCTTAGGGCAGAACACTGAAGCTTTCTTT. Its protein product is CASSLGQNTEAFF. Using reference TRBV7-2 and TRBJ1-1 for the parts outside the CDR3, the full variable domain is GAGVSQSPSNKVTEKGKDVELRCDPISGHTALYWYRQSLGQGLEFLIYFQGNSAPDKSGLPSDRFSAERTGGSVSTLTIQRTQQEDSAVYLCASSLGQNTEAFFGQGTRLTVV.

The V call is TRBV30, the J call TRBJ2-2, with D perhaps TRBD2 (5 bases). Germline V lookup: CDR1 GTSNPN, CDR2 SVGIG (reference sequence). The CDR3 covers 14 residues. The V end was cut by 7 bases, the J end by 4 bases, with 16 bases between. The CDR3 reads CASNGLAGTGELFF. CDR3 sequence (DNA): TGTGCCTCGAACGGGCTAGCCGGCACCGGGGAGCTGTTTTTT.

The chain uses TRBV5-4 and TRBJ2-1; D might be TRBD2 (5 bases). The CDR3 loop spans 16 amino acids. The V gene's germline CDR1 is SGHNT and CDR2 YYREEE (reference sequence). The ends were cut back, 0 bases at V and 7 bases at J, with 17 bases in the middle. CDR3 DNA: TGTGCCAGCAGCTTGGTAGCGTCATTTGATGTGAATGAGCAGTTCTTC. It codes for CASSLVASFDVNEQFF.

The chain combines TRBV19 with TRBJ1-5; D is unresolved. Trimming took 3 bases from V and 2 from J, leaving 5 bases between them. In germline, CDR1 is LNHDA, CDR2 SQIVND (reference sequence). There are 13 residues in the CDR3. CDR3 protein: CASSISGNQPQHF. Written as DNA, the CDR3 is TGTGCCAGTAGTATTTCGGGCAATCAGCCCCAGCATTTT.

The chain links TRBV19 to TRBJ1-5, with D uncertain. V dropped 6 bases and J dropped 4 bases, with 10 bases sitting between them. The CDR3 has 13 amino acids. Germline loops: CDR1 LNHDA, CDR2 SQIVND (reference sequence). CDR3 sequence: CASRRAPNQPQHF. CDR3 DNA sequence: TGTGCCAGTAGGAGGGCACCGAATCAGCCCCAGCATTTT. Combining the CDR3 with reference TRBV19 and TRBJ1-5 gives the whole variable domain DGGITQSPKYLFRKEGQNVTLSCEQNLNHDAMYWYRQDPGQGLRLIYYSQIVNDFQKGDIAEGYSVSREKKESFPLTVTSAQKNPTAFYLCASRRAPNQPQHFGDGTRLSIL.

The chain joins TRBV29-1 to TRBJ1-2, with D uncertain. V shed 3 bases and J shed 2 bases, with 10 bases lying between them. Germline CDR1 is SQVTM and CDR2 is ANQGSEA. CDR3 length: 13 residues. The CDR3 sequence is CSVEILSNYGYTF. For the CDR3, the DNA is TGCAGCGTTGAGATCTTAAGCAACTATGGCTACACCTTC.

This clone was counted only a few times. The chain combines TRBV19 with TRBJ1-1; TRBD1 agrees at 8 bases. This CDR3 contains 14 residues. Germline values: CDR1 LNHDA, CDR2 SQIVND (reference sequence). V was pared by 5 bases and J by 5 bases, with 7 bases of the junction left unmatched. The CDR3 loop reads CASSGRGLGTEAFF. CDR3 DNA: TGTGCCAGTAGTGGCAGGGGGCTCGGGACTGAAGCTTTCTTT.

V and J are TRBV23-1 and TRBJ1-4; D gene unclear. TRBV23-1 has ORF status, its function being uncertain. V shed 4 bases and J shed 8 bases, with 14 bases lying between them. The CDR3 totals 14 residues. CDR3 region: CASSPRERVEKLFF. The CDR3 coding sequence is TGCGCCAGCAGTCCGCGGGAACGGGTGGAAAAACTGTTTTTT.

The rearrangement uses TRBV10-3 and TRBJ2-4; 7 nucleotides align to TRBD2. Germline V gene lookup returns CDR1 ENHRY and CDR2 SYGVKD. This CDR3 is 17 amino acids long. The V gene end was trimmed by 2 bases and the J gene end by 0 bases; junction bases not matched to a gene: 7. The CDR3 protein is CAISETGGLLAKNIQYF. The DNA of the CDR3 is TGTGCCATCAGTGAGACTGGGGGACTACTAGCCAAAAACATTCAGTACTTC.

CDR3 sequence: CASSPSTGRGEKLFF. The CDR3 bases are TGTGCCAGCTCACCCTCGACAGGGCGCGGTGAAAAACTGTTTTTT. This rearrangement joins TRBV18 to TRBJ1-4; 7 bases agree with TRBD1. V dropped 3 bases and J dropped 7; count of bases not matched to a gene: 8. Germline V gives CDR1 KGHSH, CDR2 LQKENI. The CDR3 is 15 residues long.

The chain carries TRBV6-1 and TRBJ1-6; 9 bases fit TRBD1. The V gene end was trimmed by 6 bases and the J gene end by 10 bases; junction bases not matched to a gene: 7. Germline loops: CDR1 MNHNS, CDR2 SASEGT. CDR3 length equals 14 residues. CDR3 sequence reads: CASRGQGSGSPLHF. The CDR3, as DNA: TGTGCCAGCAGAGGACAGGGGAGTGGCTCACCCCTCCACTTT.

The rearrangement joins TRBV4-1 to TRBJ2-1, with 7 bases fitting TRBD2. After removal of 1 base from V and 4 bases from J, the junction contained 7 bases not matched to a gene. The CDR3 sequence is 16 residues long. Germline loops: CDR1 MGHRA, CDR2 YSYEKL. The CDR3 here is CASSQASSGEYNEQFF. The DNA of the CDR3 is TGCGCCAGCAGCCAAGCGTCAAGCGGGGAGTACAATGAGCAGTTCTTC.

This clone was seen a few times. The chain joins TRBV7-3 to TRBJ2-7, with TRBD2 matching over 8 bases. Trimming cost V 5 bases and J 3 bases; bases outside gene matches: 9. Germline V gene lookup returns CDR1 SGHTA and CDR2 FQGTGA. The CDR3 has 15 amino acids. This CDR3 reads CASSPGGAGDYEQYF. CDR3 sequence (DNA): TGTGCCAGCAGCCCCGGCGGAGCGGGGGACTACGAGCAGTACTTC.

The gene calls are TRBV6-6 and TRBJ2-5; D is unclear. There are 11 residues in the CDR3. CDR1 is MNHNY, CDR2 SVGAGI, per germline (reference sequence). V shed 5 bases and J shed 9 bases, with 10 bases lying between them. In DNA form, the CDR3 reads TGTGCCAGCAGTCCCCGCGCGGCCCAGTACTTC. Protein product: CASSPRAAQYF.

V gene TRBV2 combines with J gene TRBJ2-3; TRBD2 might be the D (7 bases). Trimming removed 6 bases at V and 4 bases at J, with 11 bases between. This CDR3 has 13 amino acids. Germline V lookup: CDR1 SNHLY, CDR2 FYNNEI. The CDR3 region has the DNA TGTGCCAGCAGAAAGGGGGGGGCAGATACGCAGTATTTT. Amino acids: CASRKGGADTQYF.

The V and J genes are TRBV10-1 and TRBJ1-5; a weak D match, TRBD1 (5 bases). Germline CDR1 is WNHNN and CDR2 is SYGVQD (reference sequence). The V and J ends lost 6 bases and 0 bases respectively, with 9 bases between them. The CDR3 is 14 amino acids. CDR3 coding DNA: TGCGCCAGCAGGGGGGGTGGTAGCAATCAGCCCCAGCATTTT. Encoded protein: CASRGGGSNQPQHF.

This sequence joins TRBV2 and TRBJ2-1; D might be TRBD2 (6 bases). Deletions cut 2 bases from V and 9 bases from J, with 17 bases between. Germline V gene lookup returns CDR1 SNHLY and CDR2 FYNNEI. This CDR3 comprises 15 residues. The CDR3 nucleotides read TGTGCCAGCAGTGAACAGGGCGGGGCGGACCTTGAGCAGTTCTTC. Its translation is CASSEQGGADLEQFF.

The chain employs TRBV11-2 and TRBJ2-1, with D tentatively TRBD2 (6 bases). Trimming cost V 10 bases and J 3 bases, with 16 bases left between them. The germline V gene has CDR1 SGHAT and CDR2 FQNNGV. The CDR3 is 14 amino acids. The CDR3 protein is CATQDAGFYNEQFF. Here the CDR3 DNA reads TGTGCCACCCAAGACGCGGGATTCTACAATGAGCAGTTCTTC.

The chain joins TRBV4-1 to TRBJ2-5; 8 positions match TRBD2. Germline V CDR1 and CDR2: MGHRA, YSYEKL. Unmatched junction bases numbered 7, after V lost 2 bases and J lost 5 bases. This CDR3 is built from 15 residues. DNA of the CDR3: TGCGCCAGCAGCCAATGGAGCGGGGGCTGGGAGACCCAGTACTTC. Translation: CASSQWSGGWETQYF.

The chain combines TRBV7-8 with TRBJ1-2, with D possibly matching TRBD1 (6 bases). The CDR3 sequence is 14 residues long. Germline CDR1 is SGHVS and CDR2 is FQNEAQ. V gave up 2 bases and J gave up 8 bases, with 15 bases separating them. CDR3 sequence: CASSLFAGAGGYTF. The CDR3 DNA sequence: TGTGCCAGCAGCTTATTCGCAGGGGCGGGCGGCTACACCTTC.